This T cell receptor beta chain was identified during a study of T cells in Graves' hyperthyroidism and ophthalmopathy. Regions amplified from RNA transcripts were the TCR beta CDR3 regions. The primer set for the first-round RT-PCR of the TCR CDR3 was HTBI. TCRdb reprocessed the multiplex PCR reads via MiXCR and lists one record per CDR3 protein. Here the sample spans 340,000 or so distinct CDR3 sequences, 15% to 20% being singletons. The CDR3 is 13 amino acids. Germline CDR1 reads MNHEY; CDR2 reads SMNVEV (reference sequence). Deletions cut 6 bases from V and 4 bases from J, with 9 bases between. Points on this clonotype: Its antigen is not known.

In patients aged 18 to 65, hyperthyroidism was newly diagnosed, with duration under 2 months. Uncontrolled infection, other autoimmune disease, pregnancy or lactation disqualified patients from enrolment. Study-wide results and caveats: Appearing also in blood were most of the thyroid clonotypes expanded above 0.001.

Sequencing used blood. The V call is TRBV27, the J call TRBJ1-4, with a weak D call TRBD1 (6 bases). The source of this sequence is a woman between 45 and 60 years old with Graves' hyperthyroidism. In nucleotides, the CDR3 is TGTGCCAGCAGAACAGGGATTAATGAAAAACTGTTTTTT. Translating it yields CASRTGINEKLFF.